The 32 T cell receptor beta chains in this list originate from one sample, sequenced in a study of CD8 T cells in Susac syndrome. Reverse transcription used roughly 0.45 to 1 ug RNA and random hexamers. TCRdb called the immunoSEQ multiplex PCR reads again in MiXCR, with one record for every CDR3 protein. Found here are more than 65,000 distinct CDR3 sequences, 95% of them singletons; the top ten hold 0.4% to 0.5%. Material: CD8+ T cells from PBMCs. The source of these receptors is a human donor with Susac syndrome.

J is TRBJ2-7 and V is TRBV13; 12 bases are shared with TRBD2. In germline, CDR1 is PRHDT, CDR2 FYEKMQ (reference sequence). This CDR3 spans 17 amino acids. V was clipped by 4 bases and J by 6 bases; unmatched bases: 13. This CDR3 is CASSSTTSGGLTGEQYF. CDR3 DNA: TGTGCCAGCAGCTCTACGACTAGCGGGGGTCTAACCGGCGAGCAGTACTTC. The variable domain in full, completed from reference TRBV13 and TRBJ2-7, reads AAGVIQSPRHLIKEKRETATLKCYPIPRHDTVYWYQQGPGQDPQFLISFYEKMQSDKGSIPDRFSAQQFSDYHSELNMSSLELGDSALYFCASSSTTSGGLTGEQYFGPGTRLTVT.

V gene TRBV15 combines with J gene TRBJ2-1; 8 bases line up with TRBD1. CDR1 and CDR2 from the germline V gene are LNHNV and YYDKDF (reference sequence). The V and J ends lost 11 bases and 8 bases, in that order; junction bases with no gene match: 11. The CDR3 runs to 13 residues. CDR3 sequence (DNA): TGTGCCTCCGGACAGGGAAGGATCGATGAGCAGTTCTTC. Translated: CASGQGRIDEQFF.

In DNA, the CDR3 is TGTGCCAGCAGCCTCGGACTAGCGGGAGAGAAGCAGTTCTTC. Translation gives CASSLGLAGEKQFF. The chain links TRBV9 to TRBJ2-1; 13 bases are shared with TRBD2. CDR3 length: 14 amino acids. V lost 4 bases, J lost 11 bases, and 6 bases stayed unmatched. The V gene's germline CDR1 is SGDLS and CDR2 YYNGEE.

V is TRBV6-5 and J is TRBJ2-7; tentative D call: TRBD2 (6 bases). The CDR3 length is 14 residues. Trimming left V 8 bases short and J 2 bases short, with 16 bases between. CDR1 is MNHEY and CDR2 is SVGAGI in the germline V gene. As DNA, the CDR3 is TGTGCCAGCTCTCAAATGGGGGGAGCCTACGAGCAGTACTTC. This encodes CASSQMGGAYEQYF.

The J gene is TRBJ2-1, the V gene TRBV29-1; 9 nucleotides align to TRBD2. V lost 1 base to trimming and J lost 4 bases; unmatched junction nucleotides: 11. Germline values: CDR1 SQVTM, CDR2 ANQGSEA. The CDR3 contains 17 residues. The CDR3 sequence is CSVEGGEAGGLYNEQFF. The CDR3 DNA reads as TGCAGCGTTGAAGGAGGAGAGGCGGGAGGGCTGTACAATGAGCAGTTCTTC.

The gene calls are TRBV20-1 and TRBJ2-1; 8 bases align to TRBD2. The V gene end was trimmed by 5 bases and the J gene end by 3 bases; junction bases not matched to a gene: 6. The CDR3 runs to 14 residues. The V gene's germline CDR1 is DFQATT and CDR2 SNEGSKA (reference sequence). CDR3: CSASHSGIYNEQFF. In DNA, the CDR3 is TGCAGTGCTTCACATAGCGGGATCTACAATGAGCAGTTCTTC.

The V call is TRBV14, the J call TRBJ2-1, with D perhaps being TRBD1 or TRBD2 (5 bases each). Germline V gives CDR1 SGHDN, CDR2 FVKESK. This CDR3 is built from 16 residues. The V end lost 4 bases, the J end lost 5 bases, and 18 bases lay between the germline ends. CDR3 in amino acids: CASSPWDPSPHNEQFF. In DNA form, the CDR3 reads TGTGCCAGCAGCCCATGGGACCCCTCACCCCACAATGAGCAGTTCTTC.

V gene TRBV14 combines with J gene TRBJ2-1; unclear D gene. The CDR3 has 11 amino acids. Trimming stripped 10 bases from V and 7 bases from J, with 11 bases between. CDR1 is SGHDN, CDR2 FVKESK, per germline. The CDR3 here is CAIKMGNEQFF. The CDR3 bases are TGTGCCATCAAAATGGGGAATGAGCAGTTCTTC.

The rearrangement links TRBV14 to TRBJ2-3; TRBD2 agrees at 11 bases. J was trimmed by 5 bases and V by 4 bases; bases with no gene match: 2. Germline loops: CDR1 SGHDN, CDR2 FVKESK. This CDR3 comprises 14 residues. The CDR3 here is CASSPTSGRDTQYF. CDR3 sequence (DNA): TGTGCCAGCAGCCCAACTAGCGGGAGAGATACGCAGTATTTT.

The genes are TRBV12-3 or TRBV12-4 and TRBJ2-1; D gene uncertain. CDR3 length: 11 amino acids. Trimming took off 5 bases at V and 10 bases at J, with 9 bases between the two ends. The DNA of the CDR3 is TGTGCCAGCAGTCTGAATTTCGAGCAGTTCTTC. Translation: CASSLNFEQFF.

The V gene is TRBV7-3, the J gene TRBJ2-1; TRBD2 aligns across 8 bases. The ends lost 5 bases at V and 0 bases at J; junction bases unmatched: 3. The CDR3 runs to 15 residues. The germline gives CDR1 SGHTA, CDR2 FQGTGA. CDR3 loop: CASSHSGTSYNEQFF. Here the CDR3 DNA reads TGTGCCAGCAGCCATAGCGGGACCTCCTACAATGAGCAGTTCTTC.

The CDR3 loop reads CASRDRGSVNTEAFF. CDR3 DNA: TGTGCCAGCAGGGACAGGGGGTCTGTGAACACTGAAGCTTTCTTT. The chain employs TRBV6-5 and TRBJ1-1, with 10 bases that match TRBD1. This CDR3 contains 15 residues. V shed 6 bases, J shed 0 bases, and the junction held 4 bases outside the gene matches. Germline-derived CDR1 and CDR2 are MNHEY and SVGAGI.

The rearrangement joins TRBV4-3 to TRBJ2-7; a weak D match, TRBD1 (6 bases). Germline-derived CDR1 and CDR2 are LGHNA and YSLEER. The V end lost 0 bases, the J end lost 3 bases, and 12 bases lay between the germline ends. The CDR3 consists of 15 residues. The CDR3 coding sequence is TGCGCCAGCAGCCAAGATAGACAGGTCGACTACGAGCAGTACTTC. This encodes CASSQDRQVDYEQYF.

This CDR3 is CSVPTSGYNEQFF. For the CDR3, the DNA is TGCAGCGTTCCGACTAGCGGATACAATGAGCAGTTCTTC. The chain has TRBV29-1 and TRBJ2-1, with 9 bases identical to TRBD2. CDR1 is SQVTM, CDR2 ANQGSEA, per germline. The V segment lost 5 bases and the J segment 4 bases; nucleotides outside the gene matches: 3. The CDR3 has 13 residues.

This chain connects TRBV27 to TRBJ2-7, with D possibly being TRBD1 (6 bases). The CDR3 has 11 amino acids. Trimming removed 5 bases at V and 7 bases at J, with 9 bases between. Germline V gene lookup returns CDR1 MNHEY and CDR2 SMNVEV (reference sequence). This CDR3 reads CASSVGGEQYF. The CDR3 DNA reads TGTGCCAGCAGTGTAGGGGGTGAGCAGTACTTC.

This clonotype was recorded only once. CDR3 nucleotides: TGTGCCAGCAGAGCCGAGGGAAGAGAGACCCAGTACTTC. It yields the protein CASRAEGRETQYF. The chain recombines TRBV12-3 or TRBV12-4 with TRBJ2-5; D might be TRBD2 (5 bases). Trimming cost V 6 bases and J 4 bases, with 12 bases left between them. The CDR3 loop spans 13 amino acids.

The CDR3 nucleotides read TGTGCCAGCAGTTTAGCGCTACAGGGAGGGGAAGAGACCCAGTACTTC. It encodes CASSLALQGGEETQYF. This chain links TRBV12-3 or TRBV12-4 with TRBJ2-5; a weak D match, TRBD2 (7 bases). The length of the CDR3 is 16 residues. Trimming pared 0 bases from V and 3 bases from J, leaving 14 bases between.

This chain joins TRBV30 and TRBJ2-1; D remains ambiguous. Germline values: CDR1 GTSNPN, CDR2 SVGIG (reference sequence). CDR3 length: 11 amino acids. Trimming pared 3 bases from V and 5 bases from J, leaving 5 bases between. The CDR3 spells CAWSADNEQFF. DNA for the CDR3: TGTGCCTGGAGCGCTGACAATGAGCAGTTCTTC.

The chain joins TRBV10-2 to TRBJ2-7; D is perhaps TRBD1 or TRBD2 (6 bases each). The germline V gene encodes CDR1 WSHSY and CDR2 SAAADI. This CDR3 spans 13 amino acids. Trimming pared 7 bases from V and 3 bases from J, leaving 13 bases between. CDR3 nucleotide sequence: TGCGCCAGCACGGGGGCAGGCAGCTACGAGCAGTACTTC. Amino acids: CASTGAGSYEQYF.

The chain employs TRBV19 and TRBJ1-1; D unresolved. Trimming shortened V by 6 bases and J by 10 bases, and 18 bases separated the two germline ends. The CDR3 extends over 13 amino acids. Germline V gene data show CDR1 as LNHDA and CDR2 as SQIVND (reference sequence). DNA for the CDR3: TGTGCCAGTAGCATAACCCCCCCCACGCCAGCTTTCTTT. Encoded protein: CASSITPPTPAFF. Together with reference TRBV19 and TRBJ1-1, the CDR3 gives the full variable domain: DGGITQSPKYLFRKEGQNVTLSCEQNLNHDAMYWYRQDPGQGLRLIYYSQIVNDFQKGDIAEGYSVSREKKESFPLTVTSAQKNPTAFYLCASSITPPTPAFFGQGTRLTVV.

This chain links TRBV7-2 with TRBJ2-7; 8 bases agree with TRBD2. With V trimmed by 4 bases and J by 2 bases, 4 bases remained unmatched. The CDR3 spans 14 residues. CDR1 is SGHTA and CDR2 is FQGNSA in the germline V gene. CDR3 loop: CASSSIAGPYEQYF. The CDR3 DNA sequence: TGTGCCAGCAGCTCCATAGCGGGACCCTACGAGCAGTACTTC.

V gene TRBV5-5 combines with J gene TRBJ2-1, with 8 bases matching TRBD2. V gave up 1 base and J gave up 2 bases; unmatched junction bases: 11. CDR1 SGHKS and CDR2 YYEKEE come from the germline V gene (reference sequence). CDR3 length: 18 residues. CDR3 coding DNA: TGTGCCAGCAGCTTGATCGGCCAGCGGGAGAGGACCTACAATGAGCAGTTCTTC. Protein product: CASSLIGQRERTYNEQFF.

This clonotype was observed a few times. CDR3 region: CASSQGSGELFF. For the CDR3, the DNA is TGTGCCAGCTCCCAAGGCAGCGGGGAGCTGTTTTTT. This chain uses TRBV5-6 with TRBJ2-2; no firm D call. Trimming stripped 7 bases from V and 7 bases from J, with 11 bases between. Per the germline V gene, CDR1 is SGHDT and CDR2 is YYEEEE. The CDR3 extends over 12 amino acids.

The V call is TRBV20-1, the J call TRBJ2-5; D uncertain. There are 10 residues in the CDR3. V lost 2 bases and J 7 bases, leaving 5 bases between the germline ends. Germline V lookup: CDR1 DFQATT, CDR2 SNEGSKA (reference sequence). The CDR3 coding sequence is TGCAGTGCTAGATCGGGGACCCAGTACTTC. This encodes CSARSGTQYF.

The genes are TRBV3-1 and TRBJ2-1; TRBD2 agrees at 8 bases. The CDR3 totals 16 residues. After removal of 2 bases from V and 5 bases from J, the junction contained 8 bases not matched to a gene. The germline V gene has CDR1 LGHDT and CDR2 YNNKEL (reference sequence). The CDR3 loop is CASSQIAGPHHNEQFF. The CDR3, as DNA: TGTGCCAGCAGCCAAATAGCGGGACCCCACCACAATGAGCAGTTCTTC.

The chain is built from TRBV29-1 and TRBJ2-2; D is undetermined. Germline CDR1 is SQVTM and CDR2 is ANQGSEA. The CDR3 has 12 residues. V was trimmed by 4 bases and J by 4 bases, leaving 7 bases between them. For the CDR3, the DNA is TGCAGCGTTGTACATACCACCGGGGAGCTGTTTTTT. Protein: CSVVHTTGELFF.

CDR3 residues: CASSTMTGGGQETQYF. CDR3 nucleotide sequence: TGTGCCAGCAGCACCATGACAGGTGGGGGCCAAGAGACCCAGTACTTC. The chain is built from TRBV7-9 and TRBJ2-5; TRBD1 is a possible D gene (6 bases). V lost 5 bases and J 1 base, leaving 17 bases between the germline ends. Germline assignment: CDR1 SEHNR and CDR2 FQNEAQ (reference sequence). The CDR3 extends over 16 amino acids.

V and J are TRBV4-1 and TRBJ1-5; D is uncertain. The CDR3 has 13 residues. The V gene lost 2 bases and the J gene lost 6 bases, with 8 bases spanning the gap. Germline-derived CDR1 and CDR2 are MGHRA and YSYEKL. In nucleotides, the CDR3 is TGCGCCAGCAGCCAATCAGTAGGTCAGCCCCAGCATTTT. It is translated as CASSQSVGQPQHF.

The chain links TRBV18 to TRBJ2-1; tentatively, D is TRBD1 (6 bases). CDR1 is KGHSH and CDR2 is LQKENI in the germline V gene. Trimming shortened V by 0 bases and J by 8 bases, and 8 bases separated the two germline ends. This CDR3 is built from 13 residues. CDR3 sequence: CASSPPGADEQFF. The DNA for the CDR3 is TGTGCCAGCTCACCACCGGGGGCCGATGAGCAGTTCTTC.

The chain couples TRBV30 to TRBJ2-2; possible D gene TRBD2, 6 bases. The germline V and J ends were trimmed by 2 bases and 5 bases, with 15 bases remaining between them. The CDR3 spans 15 residues. Looked up from germline, CDR1 is GTSNPN and CDR2 is SVGIG (reference sequence). The DNA of the CDR3 is TGTGCCTGGAGTCCTGGCGGGGAAGAGACCGGGGAGCTGTTTTTT. It encodes CAWSPGGEETGELFF.

The rearrangement uses TRBV5-4 and TRBJ2-2; D remains ambiguous. In germline, CDR1 is SGHNT, CDR2 YYREEE (reference sequence). The germline V and J ends were trimmed by 0 bases and 5 bases, with 14 bases remaining between them. The CDR3 runs 16 residues. CDR3 loop: CASSLDATSVTGELFF. DNA of the CDR3: TGTGCCAGCAGCTTGGACGCCACCTCGGTGACCGGGGAGCTGTTTTTT.

The chain employs TRBV20-1 and TRBJ2-1; TRBD2 matches at 11 bases. The CDR3 length is 15 residues. V shed 4 bases and J 4 bases; nucleotides not matched to a gene: 6. The germline V gene has CDR1 DFQATT and CDR2 SNEGSKA (reference sequence). The CDR3 DNA follows: TGCAGTGCTACCGGGACTAGCGGCTCATACAATGAGCAGTTCTTC. Protein product: CSATGTSGSYNEQFF.